This T cell receptor beta chain emerged from a study of T-cell reconstitution after alpha-beta-depleted transplantation in children. Study-wide findings and caveats: It was newly produced T cells that mostly accounted for T-cell counts and diversity one year after transplant. Several patients had high TCRbeta diversity at day 60; it came from surviving recipient T cells and thymic progenitors. There were reportedly several hundred expanded graft clones from which alpha-beta T cells came about two months after transplant.

Unique molecular identifiers were used to barcode this TCRbeta library. TCRdb used MiXCR to reprocess the PCR reads, holding one entry per CDR3 protein. The sample shows about 250,000 distinct CDR3 sequences, more than 20% of them seen only once. After removal of 5 bases from V and 6 bases from J, the junction contained 12 bases not matched to a gene. The CDR3 runs to 16 residues. Germline assignment: CDR1 MDHEN and CDR2 SYDVKM. A remark on this clonotype: Its antigen is undetermined.

The TCR was taken from a female patient younger than 10 who had a stem cell transplant for congenital amegakaryocytic thrombocytopenia, so the T cells may come from the graft donor. The source material was PBMCs, mostly from graft donor cells, sampled 360 days after TCRalphabeta/CD19-depleted stem cell transplant. The rearrangement uses TRBV28 and TRBJ2-5, with 10 positions matching TRBD2. The CDR3 spells CASSIQGTSAVKTQYF. The CDR3 coding sequence is TGTGCCAGCAGTATCCAAGGGACTAGCGCAGTAAAGACCCAGTACTTC.